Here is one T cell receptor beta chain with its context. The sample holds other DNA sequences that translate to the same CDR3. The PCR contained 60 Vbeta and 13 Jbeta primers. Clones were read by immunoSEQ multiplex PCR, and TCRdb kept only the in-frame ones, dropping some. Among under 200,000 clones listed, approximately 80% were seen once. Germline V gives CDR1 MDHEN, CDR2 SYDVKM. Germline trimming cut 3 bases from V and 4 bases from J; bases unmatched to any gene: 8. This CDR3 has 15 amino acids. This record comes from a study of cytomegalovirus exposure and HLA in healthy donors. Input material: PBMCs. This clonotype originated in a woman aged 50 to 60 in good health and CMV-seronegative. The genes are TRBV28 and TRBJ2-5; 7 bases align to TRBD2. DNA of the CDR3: TGTGCCAGCAGTTTTCCTCGCGGGAGTGGAGAGACCCAGTACTTC. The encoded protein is CASSFPRGSGETQYF. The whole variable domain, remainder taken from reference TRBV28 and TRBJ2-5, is DVKVTQSSRYLVKRTGEKVFLECVQDMDHENMFWYRQDPGLGLRLIYFSYDVKMKEKGDIPEGYSVSREKKERFSLILESASTNQTSMYLCASSFPRGSGETQYFGPGTRLLVL.